This T cell receptor beta chain came from a study of blood T cell repertoires in COVID-19 (TCRdb year 2020). Regarding the study in general: Samples covering the acute and convalescent phases of COVID-19 were provided by collaborators in the United States, Italy and Spain. The sample metadata nearly always contained a de-identified subject ID, COVID-19 status, age in years and sex. Where available, HLA class I and class II types were obtained from metadata supplied by the sample provider rather than from assay-based typing. The material from the prospective study consisted of cDNA or gDNA derived from T cells, B-cell-depleted T cells, or PBMCs. Samples were obtained from the ongoing ImmuneRACE study (first 160 participants) and from 950 to 1,500 subjects provided by 6 global collaborators. The repertoires were released in a freely available public database intended as a resource for research on the immune response to SARS-CoV-2. Deeply sampled blood TCRbeta repertoires from subjects exposed to, actively infected with, or recovered from COVID-19 were included in the dataset. Broader findings and caveats from the paper: Clinical and demographic metadata were provided uncurated, with the amount varying by source and participant.

From the cysteine through the phenylalanine, the CDR3 covers 15 amino acids. Of the read, only the CDR3 DNA is kept; its 45 bases are in frame from base 1. CDR1 SGHTA and CDR2 FQGNSA were looked up in the germline V gene. Trimming at the junction amounts to 3 bases on V and 0 bases on J, and the germline ends lie 9 bases apart. Samples from volunteer blood donors who had recovered from COVID-19 were contributed by a second Seattle source. Collaborating institutions collected whole blood in K2EDTA tubes following their own protocols. For TCRbeta analysis, collaborators shipped samples as frozen whole blood, isolated PBMCs, or DNA extracted from either of those sample types. TCRbeta CDR3 regions were amplified from genomic DNA using the immunoSEQ Assay, a bias-controlled multiplex PCR. The source study handled its data this way. The number of nucleated cells in each sample was estimated by amplification of reference gene primers within the assay. To quantify the absolute abundance of each unique TCRbeta CDR3 rearrangement, sequence reads were collapsed and filtered. For each sample, productive Simpson clonality was calculated by taking the square root of Simpson's diversity index across productive rearrangements. The immuneACCESS repertoire file appears here via TCRdb, limited to in-frame rearrangements. These files lack a portion of the clones; in checked studies, under half of the deficit traces to unresolved V genes, and the cause of the others is not known. That table furnishes V, J and clone size, whereas the DNA furnished D and trimming. Within this sample are 200,000 to 250,000 clones, with around nine tenths of them counted one time only. Under 2% of the sample is taken by the ten largest.

About this clone: Its binding antigen is unknown. The record has no base qualities; no much larger clone is one base away.

Recombination linked TRBV7-2 to TRBJ1-3, and perhaps TRBD1 as D gene, on 5 matching bases. The TCR originated in a woman aged 55 to 70 who had recovered from COVID-19. The sample taken for sequencing was peripheral blood. CDR3 protein: CASSFQGLSGNTIYF. In nucleotide form, the sequence is TGTGCCAGCAGCTTCCAGGGTCTCTCTGGAAACACCATATATTTT.